The clone carrying this T cell receptor (beta chain) was observed once. From germline, CDR1 is SGDLS and CDR2 YYNGEE. This CDR3 region has 16 residues. J lost 6 bases, V lost 5 bases, and 11 bases had no gene match. The sample belongs to a study of blood T cell repertoires in COVID-19. Study-level background: Italy, Spain and the United States were the sources of the convalescent and acute COVID-19 samples.

Repertoires were generated with immunoSEQ multiplex PCR, while TCRdb's copy carries only in-frame clones and drops some. This sample has under 350,000 clones; 70% to 90% occur once, and the top ten carry more than 9.5%. This clonotype originated in an older woman with acute or convalescent COVID-19. The chain combines TRBV9 with TRBJ1-2; 12 positions agree with TRBD1. Specimen: peripheral blood. For the CDR3, the DNA is TGTGCCAGCAGGGACTCCGGGACAGGGGGCGCGCATGGCTACACCTTC. This encodes CASRDSGTGGAHGYTF. The full variable domain, its missing parts supplied by reference TRBV9 and TRBJ1-2, is DSGVTQTPKHLITATGQRVTLRCSPRSGDLSVYWYQQSLDQGLQFLIQYYNGEERAKGNILERFSAQQFPDLHSELNLSSLELGDSALYFCASRDSGTGGAHGYTFGSGTRLTVV.